Sequencing of this T cell receptor beta chain was carried out in a study of CXCR3-negative and CXCR3-positive naive CD8 T cells. TRB cDNA libraries were made by UMI-labeled 5' RACE. TCRdb reprocessed the 5' RACE reads, keeping one entry per CDR3 protein, no DNA. Its table records roughly 50,000 distinct CDR3 sequences. Of note for this clonotype: Its cognate antigen is unknown.

CDR1 and CDR2 from the germline V gene are MDHEN and SYDVKM. CDR3 length: 16 amino acids. With 300,000 cells each, the CD8+ T cell subsets were individually sorted in triplicate. General study points: Both naive subsets showed comparably high diversity, and memory CD8+ cells showed much lower diversity.

This clonotype was obtained from a human donor in good health. Some clones in this sample may be carry-over from other donors' samples. V usage is TRBV28 and J usage is TRBJ2-1; TCRdb's assignment of TRBD1 cannot be checked, as there is no DNA. Sequencing used memory CD8+ T cells from blood. CDR3: CASPPNPGQGALGQFF.